Below, 26 T cell receptor beta chains from the same sample are listed, as sequenced in a study of CD8 T cells in ankylosing spondylitis. TCRdb analysed the 5' RACE reads with MiXCR anew, one entry per CDR3 protein. This table holds around 150,000 distinct CDR3 sequences, 9.5% to 13% found once. The source material was blood, either unsorted or a sorted T cell fraction (not recorded which). These receptors originate from a male donor with ankylosing spondylitis or in good health (not recorded which).

The V gene is TRBV7-2, the J gene TRBJ2-7; D is unclear. CDR1 is SGHTA, CDR2 FQGNSA, per germline. Trimming removed 0 bases from V and 6 bases from J, with 9 bases in between. The CDR3 runs 13 residues. CDR3 amino acids: CASSLAPGGEQYF. DNA of the CDR3: TGTGCCAGCAGCTTAGCCCCAGGTGGCGAGCAGTACTTC.

This rearrangement joins TRBV10-3 to TRBJ2-5; TRBD1 agrees at 8 bases. Germline V lookup: CDR1 ENHRY, CDR2 SYGVKD. V shed 3 bases and J 5 bases; nucleotides not matched to a gene: 5. The CDR3 covers 14 residues. The CDR3 loop reads CAISDSRGLETQYF. The CDR3 DNA is TGTGCCATCAGTGATTCCAGGGGGCTCGAGACCCAGTACTTC.

In its sample, this clonotype was seen many times. CDR3 residues: CASSLGQGGRYSNQPQHF. As DNA, the CDR3 is TGTGCCAGCAGTTTAGGTCAGGGGGGAAGATATAGCAATCAGCCCCAGCATTTT. The V call is TRBV12-3 or TRBV12-4, the J call TRBJ1-5; 7 bases line up with TRBD1. Germline trimming cut 1 base from V and 0 bases from J; bases unmatched to any gene: 9. This CDR3 spans 18 amino acids.

This clonotype has a count of ten or more. The chain has TRBV6-1 and TRBJ2-1; TRBD2 agrees at 15 bases. This CDR3 spans 15 amino acids. The ends lost 9 bases at V and 12 bases at J; junction bases unmatched: 12. Germline values: CDR1 MNHNS, CDR2 SASEGT. The chain's CDR3 is CASTSGTSGRSGQFF. CDR3 sequence (DNA): TGTGCCAGTACTTCTGGGACTAGCGGGAGGTCGGGGCAGTTCTTC.

This clonotype came up many times. The V gene is TRBV12-3 or TRBV12-4, the J gene TRBJ1-4; 9 bases fit TRBD1. This CDR3 spans 15 amino acids. With 5 bases clipped from V and 6 bases from J, the junction kept 7 bases outside the gene matches. The CDR3 DNA sequence: TGTGCCAGCAGTCCCGCCGGGACAGGGTATGAAAAACTGTTTTTT. Protein sequence: CASSPAGTGYEKLFF.

The table lists this clonotype with many counts. This chain connects TRBV7-2 to TRBJ1-3; 7 nucleotides line up with TRBD1. Germline-derived CDR1 and CDR2 are SGHTA and FQGNSA. The junction had 8 bases not matched to a gene; V was cut back by 5 bases and J by 4 bases. The CDR3 covers 15 residues. CDR3: CASSPQTGSGNTIYF. CDR3 nucleotide sequence: TGTGCCAGCAGCCCCCAGACAGGGTCAGGAAACACCATATATTTT.

The genes are TRBV11-2 and TRBJ2-5; TRBD2 matches at 9 bases. This CDR3 is built from 15 residues. Germline V gene data show CDR1 as SGHAT and CDR2 as FQNNGV. V gave up 1 base and J gave up 3 bases; unmatched junction bases: 3. The CDR3, as DNA: TGTGCCAGCAGCTTAGGACTAGCGGATAAAGAGACCCAGTACTTC. This encodes CASSLGLADKETQYF. The entire variable domain, with the rest obtained from reference TRBV11-2 and TRBJ2-5, is as follows: EAGVAQSPRYKIIEKRQSVAFWCNPISGHATLYWYQQILGQGPKLLIQFQNNGVVDDSQLPKDRFSAERLKGVDSTLKIQPAKLEDSAVYLCASSLGLADKETQYFGPGTRLLVL.

This rearrangement joins TRBV11-3 to TRBJ2-5; the match to TRBD2 covers 15 bases. The CDR3 length is 17 residues. With V trimmed by 5 bases and J by 5 bases, 9 bases remained unmatched. Germline CDR1 and CDR2: SGHNT and YENEEA. Here the CDR3 reads CASSAGLAGGLMETQYF. CDR3 nucleotides: TGTGCCAGCAGCGCCGGACTAGCGGGGGGGCTGATGGAGACCCAGTACTTC. Together with reference TRBV11-3 and TRBJ2-5, the CDR3 gives the full variable domain: EAGVVQSPRYKIIEKKQPVAFWCNPISGHNTLYWYLQNLGQGPELLIRYENEEAVDDSQLPKDRFSAERLKGVDSTLKIQPAELGDSAVYLCASSAGLAGGLMETQYFGPGTRLLVL.

The chain employs TRBV6-2 or TRBV6-3 and TRBJ1-1; D ambiguous. Germline V lookup: CDR1 MNHEY, CDR2 SVGEGT. The CDR3 spans 16 residues. The V and J ends lost 3 bases and 0 bases respectively, with 14 bases between them. The CDR3 DNA sequence: TGTGCCAGCAGTTATAGAGCAGGAGAATTGAACACTGAAGCTTTCTTT. It specifies CASSYRAGELNTEAFF.

This clonotype was seen at least ten times. An end of the junction differs from the germline gene, which may be a read error. This chain connects TRBV6-1 to TRBJ1-1, with D unresolved. CDR1 and CDR2 from the germline V gene are MNHNS and SASEGT. The CDR3 covers 12 residues. This CDR3 reads CASTEGSTEAFF. The CDR3 nucleotides read TGTGCCAGCACTGAAGGGAGCACTGAAGCTTTCTTT.

This clonotype was recorded many times. The rearrangement links TRBV28 to TRBJ2-5, with D possibly being TRBD1 (5 bases). This CDR3 has 16 residues. Looked up from germline, CDR1 is MDHEN and CDR2 is SYDVKM. V lost 3 bases and J lost 2, with 16 bases in between. The CDR3 DNA follows: TGTGCCAGCAGTTTCCCGACAGAAACTCTTCAAGAGACCCAGTACTTC. It codes for CASSFPTETLQETQYF.

This clonotype came up many times. J is TRBJ1-4 and V is TRBV6-5; D is ambiguous. CDR3 size: 12 residues. Germline V lookup: CDR1 MNHEY, CDR2 SVGAGI. V gave up 0 bases and J gave up 7 bases, with 3 bases separating them. In DNA, the CDR3 is TGTGCCAGCAGTTACTCGGGTGAAAAACTGTTTTTT. It translates to CASSYSGEKLFF.

The J gene is TRBJ1-5, the V gene TRBV12-3 or TRBV12-4; D perhaps matches TRBD1 (6 bases). This CDR3 contains 15 residues. The V end lost 6 bases, the J end lost 3 bases, and 15 bases lay between the germline ends. The CDR3: CASSTGTGHNQPQHF. DNA of the CDR3: TGTGCCAGCAGCACCGGAACAGGGCACAATCAGCCCCAGCATTTT.

This clonotype was recorded at least ten times. The chain combines TRBV12-3 or TRBV12-4 with TRBJ2-7; D not certain. V lost 5 bases to trimming and J lost 0 bases, with 5 bases between them. CDR3 length: 12 amino acids. The CDR3 DNA is TGTGCCAGCAGTCGTAGCTCCTACGAGCAGTACTTC. Translated, it gives CASSRSSYEQYF.

A few counts support this clonotype. This chain uses TRBV5-1 with TRBJ2-5; D might be TRBD1 (6 bases). The V end was cut by 6 bases, the J end by 4 bases, with 19 bases between. The CDR3 runs to 15 residues. The germline CDR1 and CDR2 sequences are SGHRS and YFSETQ. DNA for the CDR3: TGCGCCAGCACAACTCAAACAGGGAAGGGAGAGACCCAGTACTTC. This sequence encodes CASTTQTGKGETQYF.

This clonotype has a count of ten or more. V is TRBV27 and J is TRBJ2-7; D possibly corresponds to TRBD1 (6 bases). Germline CDR1 is MNHEY and CDR2 is SMNVEV (reference sequence). CDR3 length equals 13 residues. Trimming took 2 bases from V and 5 from J, leaving 10 bases between them. Here the CDR3 reads CASSLTGMHEQYF. The CDR3 DNA sequence: TGTGCCAGCAGTTTAACAGGGATGCACGAGCAGTACTTC.

There are many counts of this clonotype. The V gene is TRBV4-3, the J gene TRBJ1-6, with TRBD1 as a possible D gene (5 bases). The CDR3 has 15 residues. Germline CDR1 reads LGHNA; CDR2 reads YSLEER. V lost 3 bases, J lost 8 bases, and 14 bases lay in between. The CDR3 loop reads CASSQAGNLDSPLHF. As DNA, the CDR3 is TGCGCCAGCAGCCAGGCAGGGAATTTGGATTCACCCCTCCACTTT.

This clonotype was counted ten times or more. This chain links TRBV20-1 with TRBJ1-4; 11 bases match TRBD1. V shed 4 bases, J shed 8 bases, and the junction held 3 bases outside the gene matches. CDR1 is DFQATT and CDR2 is SNEGSKA in the germline V gene (reference sequence). This CDR3 has 13 residues. Written as DNA, the CDR3 is TGCAGTGCTAAGGGACAGGGGGGGGAAAAACTGTTTTTT. Translation gives CSAKGQGGEKLFF.

The rearrangement links TRBV7-9 to TRBJ1-2; D perhaps matches TRBD1 (6 bases). Trimming pared 1 base from V and 6 bases from J, leaving 15 bases between. This CDR3 is 15 amino acids long. The germline V gene encodes CDR1 SEHNR and CDR2 FQNEAQ (reference sequence). The CDR3 sequence: CASSLESEGDHGYTF. The CDR3 region has the DNA TGTGCCAGCAGCTTAGAGTCCGAGGGGGATCATGGCTACACCTTC.

This chain connects TRBV14 to TRBJ2-2; D is ambiguous. In germline, CDR1 is SGHDN, CDR2 FVKESK. V shed 4 bases and J shed 0 bases, with 12 bases lying between them. The CDR3 is 16 residues long. CDR3: CASSRRTDANTGELFF. As DNA, the CDR3 is TGTGCCAGCAGCCGTCGGACGGACGCGAACACCGGGGAGCTGTTTTTT.

This clonotype has ten or more counts. The chain carries TRBV7-8 and TRBJ2-7, with D perhaps TRBD1 (6 bases). The CDR3 has 13 amino acids. Per germline, CDR1 SGHVS and CDR2 FQNEAQ. V lost 5 bases, J lost 3 bases, and 11 bases lay in between. CDR3 bases: TGTGCCAGCAGCGTTGACAGGCGCTACGAGCAGTACTTC. As protein: CASSVDRRYEQYF. The variable domain in full, completed from reference TRBV7-8 and TRBJ2-7, reads GAGVSQSPRYKVAKRGQDVALRCDPISGHVSLFWYQQALGQGPEFLTYFQNEAQLDKSGLPSDRFFAERPEGSVSTLKIQRTQQEDSAVYLCASSVDRRYEQYFGPGTRLTVT.

This clonotype was observed at least ten times. The chain uses TRBV3-1 and TRBJ2-1, with D perhaps TRBD2 (5 bases). Between the trimmed V and J ends, which lost 0 bases and 8 bases, there was a span of 8 bases. The germline V gene encodes CDR1 LGHDT and CDR2 YNNKEL (reference sequence). The CDR3 consists of 13 residues. This chain's CDR3 is CASSQDWGDEQFF. The CDR3 nucleotides are TGTGCCAGCAGCCAAGATTGGGGAGATGAGCAGTTCTTC.

This clonotype was seen at least ten times. The rearrangement links TRBV28 to TRBJ2-2; the match to TRBD1 covers 8 bases. This CDR3 comprises 14 residues. After removal of 3 bases from V and 7 bases from J, the junction contained 4 bases not matched to a gene. Germline assignment: CDR1 MDHEN and CDR2 SYDVKM. The DNA of the CDR3 is TGTGCCAGCAGTTTTTGGACAGGGATCGGGGAGCTGTTTTTT. Amino acids: CASSFWTGIGELFF.

This clonotype was seen repeatedly, ten times or more. The rearrangement links TRBV5-1 to TRBJ2-5; 13 bases map to TRBD2. In germline, CDR1 is SGHRS, CDR2 YFSETQ. The CDR3 contains 15 residues. V shed 0 bases and J 6 bases; nucleotides not matched to a gene: 2. CDR3 sequence reads: CASSLGLAGGQTQYF. In DNA, the CDR3 is TGCGCCAGCAGCTTGGGACTAGCGGGAGGCCAGACCCAGTACTTC.

This clonotype occurred many times. The gene calls are TRBV5-6 and TRBJ2-6; D call uncertain. CDR1 is SGHDT and CDR2 is YYEEEE in the germline V gene. V lost 2 bases and J lost 2, with 8 bases in between. The CDR3 spans 15 residues. CDR3 coding DNA: TGTGCCAGCAGCTTTATAGGAACTGGGGCCAACGTCCTGACTTTC. Translating it yields CASSFIGTGANVLTF.

Many counts were recorded for this clonotype. The rearrangement uses TRBV5-5 and TRBJ1-4; the match to TRBD1 covers 7 bases. V was pared by 2 bases and J by 8 bases, with 9 bases of the junction left unmatched. CDR3 length: 15 residues. Per the germline V gene, CDR1 is SGHKS and CDR2 is YYEKEE (reference sequence). The CDR3 sequence: CASSFWGGQREKLFF. The CDR3 DNA follows: TGTGCCAGCAGCTTTTGGGGGGGACAGCGCGAAAAACTGTTTTTT.